This T cell receptor beta chain was captured by sequencing in a study of blood T cell repertoires in COVID-19. Here immunoSEQ multiplex PCR was the method, and the copy in TCRdb shows in-frame clones only, minus some. The sample has 70,000 to 95,000 clones; 90% are singletons. The ends were cut back, 3 bases at V and 6 bases at J, with 12 bases in the middle. The germline gives CDR1 SGDLS, CDR2 YYNGEE. This CDR3 has 13 amino acids. The sequencing sample was made of peripheral blood. J is TRBJ1-2 and V is TRBV9; possible D gene TRBD1, 6 bases. The TCR comes from a human donor with active COVID-19. The donor label of this sample is uncertain. The DNA for the CDR3 is TGTGCCAGCAGCGCTCAACAGGGCCATGGCTACACCTTC. Protein product: CASSAQQGHGYTF.